This entry lists 4 T cell receptor beta chains sequenced from one sample in a study of radiotherapy plus CTLA-4 blockade in lung cancer. Measured with immunoSEQ multiplex PCR; TCRdb has only the in-frame clones, and not every one. Of some 110,000 clones in the sample, 78% were seen once. Material: peripheral blood, obtained from a patient treated with radiotherapy plus ipilimumab. These receptors all come from a human donor with non-small cell lung cancer who had a partial response to radiotherapy plus ipilimumab.

This clone was counted between two and nine times. The chain employs TRBV28 and TRBJ1-3; D may be TRBD1 (5 bases). V lost 3 bases and J lost 2, with 11 bases in between. The germline V gene encodes CDR1 MDHEN and CDR2 SYDVKM. The CDR3 is made up of 15 amino acids. CDR3 sequence: CASSFPGTAGNTIYF. The CDR3 region has the DNA TGTGCCAGCAGTTTTCCCGGGACTGCTGGAAACACCATATATTTT.

V usage is TRBV27 and J usage is TRBJ1-2; D gene unclear. Per the germline V gene, CDR1 is MNHEY and CDR2 is SMNVEV (reference sequence). V was pared by 8 bases and J by 7 bases, with 11 bases between. This CDR3 region has 11 residues. In DNA form, the CDR3 reads TGTGCCAGCTCTGACTATGTTGGCTACACCTTC. Translating gives CASSDYVGYTF.

The chain links TRBV5-4 to TRBJ2-5; tentative D call: TRBD2 (5 bases). V was cut by 0 bases and J by 5 bases, with 11 bases left in between. Germline CDR1 and CDR2: SGHNT and YYREEE (reference sequence). The CDR3 loop spans 14 amino acids. CDR3 sequence reads: CASSLAIGGETQYF. CDR3 DNA sequence: TGTGCCAGCAGCTTGGCCATAGGCGGGGAGACCCAGTACTTC.

In its sample, this clone was seen a few times. The rearrangement links TRBV15 to TRBJ2-1; tentatively, D is TRBD2 (6 bases). V was clipped by 2 bases and J by 5 bases, with 10 bases between them. This CDR3 has 14 amino acids. CDR1 and CDR2 (germline): LNHNV, YYDKDF (reference sequence). The CDR3: CATSRSGLDNEQFF. The CDR3 DNA reads as TGTGCCACCAGCAGATCGGGACTTGACAATGAGCAGTTCTTC.